Below are 14 T cell receptor beta chains sequenced from a single sample in a study of regulatory T cells in long-lasting Graves disease. The TCR beta library used iRepertoire HTBI primers with Arm-PCR amplification of CDR3. One entry per CDR3 protein, called by TCRdb with MiXCR from the multiplex PCR reads. The sample includes about 470,000 distinct CDR3 sequences, about a fifth of them seen just once. Noted time point: persistent/refractory GD, antithyroid drugs over 5 years with positive TRAb. PBMC RNA served as the TCR library source. Source: peripheral blood mononuclear cells (PBMCs), taken when the disease was refractory, from a patient treated with antithyroid drugs. The receptor set was obtained from a female donor with Graves disease.

This clonotype has more than one count but fewer than ten. This chain joins TRBV7-9 and TRBJ1-2; TRBD1 might be the D (6 bases). The length of the CDR3 is 17 residues. CDR1 is SEHNR, CDR2 FQNEAQ, per germline (reference sequence). With 2 bases removed from V and 4 bases from J, the gap between germline ends came to 20 bases. Here the CDR3 reads CASSLSSGQLKFYGYTF. In nucleotides, the CDR3 is TGTGCCAGCAGCTTATCCTCAGGACAGCTTAAATTCTATGGCTACACCTTC.

This clonotype was counted ten times or more. The chain couples TRBV20-1 to TRBJ2-5; D not certain. Looked up from germline, CDR1 is DFQATT and CDR2 is SNEGSKA (reference sequence). Trimming took 3 bases from V and 4 from J, leaving 6 bases between them. CDR3 length: 11 amino acids. The CDR3: CSASTGETQYF. The CDR3 DNA follows: TGCAGTGCTAGCACTGGAGAGACCCAGTACTTC.

This sequence joins TRBV12-3 or TRBV12-4 and TRBJ2-3, with a tentative D call TRBD1 (6 bases). The CDR3 consists of 13 residues. The V end lost 7 bases, the J end lost 1 base, and 9 bases lay between the germline ends. Written as DNA, the CDR3 is TGTGCCAGCATCCGACAGGGCACAGATACGCAGTATTTT. Its translation: CASIRQGTDTQYF.

This chain joins TRBV5-4 and TRBJ2-7; 7 positions agree with TRBD1. The germline V gene has CDR1 SGHNT and CDR2 YYREEE (reference sequence). J lost 3 bases, V lost 0 bases, and 6 bases had no gene match. The length of the CDR3 is 15 residues. CDR3 sequence (DNA): TGTGCCAGCAGCTTGGTAGGGGGCAAGGACTACGAGCAGTACTTC. It yields the protein CASSLVGGKDYEQYF.

This clonotype was seen at least ten times. CDR3 loop: CSSYLGTSETQYF. The CDR3 DNA is TGCAGTAGTTACCTCGGGACGTCAGAGACCCAGTACTTC. The chain couples TRBV20-1 to TRBJ2-5; D possibly uses TRBD1 or TRBD2 (5 bases each). The CDR3 sequence is 13 residues long. Germline V gene lookup returns CDR1 DFQATT and CDR2 SNEGSKA (reference sequence). The ends were cut back, 8 bases at V and 4 bases at J, with 17 bases in the middle.

Regarding this clonotype: This could be a read error, since a much larger clone is one nucleotide away. The chain combines TRBV6-2 or TRBV6-3 with TRBJ2-7, with 10 bases lining up with TRBD1. CDR3 length: 13 residues. V lost 7 bases and J lost 2; bases outside the gene matches: 2. Germline CDR1 is MNHEY and CDR2 is SVGEGT. In nucleotides, the CDR3 is TGTGCCAGCACCGGGACAGGGGCCTACGAGCAGTACTTC. It is translated as CASTGTGAYEQYF.

The CDR3 sequence: CASSYSSNSPLHF. The CDR3, as DNA: TGTGCCAGCAGTTACTCTTCGAATTCACCCCTCCACTTT. The chain links TRBV6-5 to TRBJ1-6; D is unresolved. CDR3 length: 13 residues. V was trimmed by 0 bases and J by 7 bases, leaving 4 bases between them. CDR1 and CDR2 from the germline V gene are MNHEY and SVGAGI.

In this sample, this clonotype turned up many times. The genes are TRBV6-1 and TRBJ2-7, with 8 bases aligning to TRBD2. V lost 6 bases, J lost 2 bases, and 18 bases stayed unmatched. The CDR3 covers 18 residues. Germline V lookup: CDR1 MNHNS, CDR2 SASEGT. CDR3 amino acids: CASRSGLAGSNGPYEQYF. The DNA of the CDR3 is TGTGCCAGCAGATCTGGGCTAGCGGGTTCTAACGGTCCCTACGAGCAGTACTTC.

This clonotype has a count of ten or more. This rearrangement joins TRBV7-9 to TRBJ2-7; D not certain. This CDR3 comprises 13 residues. The ends were cut back, 6 bases at V and 4 bases at J, with 13 bases in the middle. The V gene's germline CDR1 is SEHNR and CDR2 FQNEAQ (reference sequence). The CDR3 nucleotides are TGTGCCAGCAGTCTTGATGGCAGTTACGAGCAGTACTTC. This codes for CASSLDGSYEQYF.

This clonotype was observed many times. This chain connects TRBV12-3 or TRBV12-4 to TRBJ2-5; D might be TRBD2 (6 bases). The CDR3 is 15 residues long. Trimming took off 4 bases at V and 5 bases at J, with 17 bases between the two ends. For the CDR3, the DNA is TGTGCCAGCAGTTCCAGGGCTTGGGGAGGCGAGACCCAGTACTTC. Translated: CASSSRAWGGETQYF.

The rearrangement uses TRBV5-1 and TRBJ2-2; D possibly uses TRBD1 or TRBD2 (5 bases each). With 0 bases removed from V and 6 bases from J, the gap between germline ends came to 18 bases. CDR1 is SGHRS and CDR2 is YFSETQ in the germline V gene. The CDR3 has 17 amino acids. The CDR3 nucleotides are TGCGCCAGCAGCTTGGTAACGGGGACGGTATCTCCCGGGGAGCTGTTTTTT. Translating gives CASSLVTGTVSPGELFF.

This clonotype was seen ten or more times. The V and J genes are TRBV27 and TRBJ2-5; 8 nucleotides match TRBD2. This CDR3 region has 16 residues. Trimming took 4 bases from V and 5 from J; bases not matched to a gene: 12. CDR1 is MNHEY, CDR2 SMNVEV, per germline (reference sequence). CDR3 sequence reads: CASSSQPPGLGETQYF. In DNA, the CDR3 is TGTGCCAGCAGTTCCCAGCCGCCGGGACTAGGGGAGACCCAGTACTTC.

The chain recombines TRBV20-1 with TRBJ1-4; no clear D gene. Germline V gene sequence: CDR1 DFQATT, CDR2 SNEGSKA (reference sequence). The germline V and J ends were trimmed by 7 bases and 0 bases, with 18 bases remaining between them. The CDR3 spans 16 residues. CDR3 coding DNA: TGCAGTGGATCGGACGGGAATCCGACAACTAATGAAAAACTGTTTTTT. Its protein product is CSGSDGNPTTNEKLFF.

This rearrangement joins TRBV7-9 to TRBJ2-7; D may be TRBD1 or TRBD2 (5 bases each). This CDR3 is 15 amino acids long. The germline V gene encodes CDR1 SEHNR and CDR2 FQNEAQ (reference sequence). V was cut by 2 bases and J by 4 bases, with 15 bases left in between. CDR3 amino acids: CASSLSPRGEYEQYF. In nucleotides, the CDR3 is TGTGCCAGCAGCTTATCACCGAGGGGAGAATACGAGCAGTACTTC.